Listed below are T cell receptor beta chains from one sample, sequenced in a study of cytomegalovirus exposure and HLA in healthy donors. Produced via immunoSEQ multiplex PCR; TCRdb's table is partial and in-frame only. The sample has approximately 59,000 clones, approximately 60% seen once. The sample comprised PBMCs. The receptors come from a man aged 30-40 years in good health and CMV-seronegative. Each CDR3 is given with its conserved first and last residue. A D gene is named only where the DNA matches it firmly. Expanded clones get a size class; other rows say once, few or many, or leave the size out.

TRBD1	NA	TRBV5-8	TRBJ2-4	CASSPHPGTGGEDIQYF	TGTGCCAGCAGCCCACATCCCGGGACAGGGGGCGAGGACATTCAGTACTTC
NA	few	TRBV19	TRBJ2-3	CASTREYTDTQYF	TGTGCCAGTACGAGGGAGTACACAGATACGCAGTATTTT
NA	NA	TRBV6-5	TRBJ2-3	CASSRQGGDTDTQYF	TGTGCCAGCAGCCGCCAAGGGGGGGATACAGATACGCAGTATTTT
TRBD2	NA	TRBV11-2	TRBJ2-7	CASSLGAGGLGEQYF	TGTGCCAGCAGCTTAGGGGCGGGGGGGCTCGGCGAGCAGTACTTC
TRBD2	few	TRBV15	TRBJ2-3	CATSAGGHQDTQYF	TGTGCCACCAGCGCGGGGGGCCATCAAGATACGCAGTATTTT
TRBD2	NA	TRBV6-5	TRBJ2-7	CASSYSNRGGEQYF	TGTGCCAGCAGTTACTCGAATCGGGGAGGGGAGCAGTACTTC
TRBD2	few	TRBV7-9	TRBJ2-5	CASSLGLAGERETQYF	TGTGCCAGCAGCTTAGGCCTAGCGGGGGAGAGGGAGACCCAGTACTTC
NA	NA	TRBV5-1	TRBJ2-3	CASSWARADTQYF	TGCGCCAGCAGCTGGGCGAGAGCAGATACGCAGTATTTT
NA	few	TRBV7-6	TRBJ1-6	CASSLQGFTSPLHF	TGTGCCAGCAGCCTACAGGGTTTTACTTCACCCCTCCACTTT
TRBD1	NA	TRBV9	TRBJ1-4	CASSLRTGMNEKLFF	TGTGCCAGCAGCCTCCGGACAGGGATGAATGAAAAACTGTTTTTT
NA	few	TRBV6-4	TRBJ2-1	CASSREAANEQFF	TGTGCCAGCAGCCGAGAGGCGGCGAATGAGCAGTTCTTC
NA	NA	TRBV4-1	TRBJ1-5	CASSQDGANNQPQHF	TGCGCCAGCAGCCAAGATGGGGCAAACAATCAGCCCCAGCATTTT
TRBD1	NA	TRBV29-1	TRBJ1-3	CSVDVTGVGGNTIYF	TGCAGCGTTGATGTGACAGGGGTCGGTGGAAACACCATATATTTT
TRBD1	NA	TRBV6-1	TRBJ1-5	CASSPGQGAGQPQHF	TGTGCCAGCAGTCCGGGACAGGGGGCCGGTCAGCCCCAGCATTTT
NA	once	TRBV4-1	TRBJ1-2	CASSLGRWGQETLGYTF	TGCGCCAGCAGCCTCGGTAGGTGGGGGCAGGAAACACTTGGCTACACCTTC
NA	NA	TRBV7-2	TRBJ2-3	CASSRGMTDTQYF	TGTGCCAGCAGCCGCGGAATGACAGATACGCAGTATTTT
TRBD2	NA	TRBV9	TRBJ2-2	CASSVGAGGNTGELFF	TGTGCCAGCAGCGTAGGAGCGGGGGGTAACACCGGGGAGCTGTTTTTT
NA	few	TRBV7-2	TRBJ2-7	CASSPQQGGWSEQYF	TGTGCCAGCAGCCCGCAGCAGGGGGGATGGAGCGAGCAGTACTTC
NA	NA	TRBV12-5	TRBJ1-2	CASGLPPRSRDYGYTF	TGTGCTAGTGGTTTGCCTCCCCGGTCGCGGGACTATGGCTACACCTTC
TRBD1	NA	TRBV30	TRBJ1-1	CAWSRQGNTEAFF	TGTGCCTGGAGTCGACAGGGAAACACTGAAGCTTTCTTT
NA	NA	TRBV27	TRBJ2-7	CASSLLGPYEQYF	TGTGCCAGCAGTTTGCTAGGTCCTTACGAGCAGTACTTC
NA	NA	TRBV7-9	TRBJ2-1	CASSLEASEQFF	TGTGCCAGCAGCTTAGAAGCTAGTGAGCAGTTCTTC
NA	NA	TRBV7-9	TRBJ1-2	CASSSGVGHSGYTF	TGTGCCAGCAGCTCCGGGGTGGGACATAGTGGCTACACCTTC
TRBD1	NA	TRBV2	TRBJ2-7	CASSYTGTEVPFSYEQYF	TGTGCCAGCAGTTATACCGGGACAGAGGTCCCTTTCTCCTACGAGCAGTACTTC
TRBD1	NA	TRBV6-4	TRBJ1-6	CASSPDRGPSPLHF	TGTGCCAGCAGTCCGGACAGGGGACCCTCACCCCTCCACTTT
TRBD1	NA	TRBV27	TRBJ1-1	CASRRQGWTEAFF	TGTGCCAGCAGAAGACAGGGGTGGACTGAAGCTTTCTTT
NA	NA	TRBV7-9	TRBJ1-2	CASSLVFSVAGNGYTF	TGTGCCAGCAGCTTAGTCTTTTCCGTCGCGGGGAATGGCTACACCTTC
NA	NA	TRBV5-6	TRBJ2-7	CASSSKGGRAAYEQYF	TGTGCCAGCAGCTCAAAGGGAGGCAGGGCAGCCTACGAGCAGTACTTC
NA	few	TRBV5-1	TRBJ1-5	CASSLGEDQPQHF	TGCGCCAGCAGCTTAGGGGAGGATCAGCCCCAGCATTTT
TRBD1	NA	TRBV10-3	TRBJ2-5	CAISKGTGGRETQYF	TGTGCCATCAGTAAGGGGACAGGGGGGAGAGAGACCCAGTACTTC
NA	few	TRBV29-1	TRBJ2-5	CSVGLFWGSQETQYF	TGCAGCGTTGGGTTGTTTTGGGGCAGTCAAGAGACCCAGTACTTC
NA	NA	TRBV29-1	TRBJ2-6	CSVGGPGTPSSGANVLTF	TGCAGCGTTGGAGGGCCCGGGACACCCTCCTCTGGGGCCAACGTCCTGACTTTC
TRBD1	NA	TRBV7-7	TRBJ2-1	CASSPGGAGYNEQFF	TGTGCCAGCAGCCCAGGGGGCGCGGGCTACAATGAGCAGTTCTTC
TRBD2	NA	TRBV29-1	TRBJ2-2	CSARRGVSTGELFF	TGCAGCGCCCGACGGGGGGTCTCCACCGGGGAGCTGTTTTTT
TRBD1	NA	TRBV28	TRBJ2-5	CASSAYRQGVETQYF	TGTGCCAGCAGTGCCTATAGACAGGGGGTAGAGACCCAGTACTTC
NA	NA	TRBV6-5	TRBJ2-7	CASSTTSTYEQYF	TGTGCCAGCAGTACGACATCCACCTACGAGCAGTACTTC
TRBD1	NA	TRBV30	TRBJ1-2	CAWSVTQGANTF	TGTGCCTGGAGTGTTACGCAGGGGGCGAACACCTTC
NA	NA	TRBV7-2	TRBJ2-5	CASSSSQTQYF	TGTGCCAGCAGCTCCAGTCAGACCCAGTACTTC
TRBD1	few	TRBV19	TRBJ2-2	CASRWDRGYPTGELFF	TGTGCCAGTAGATGGGACAGGGGATACCCTACCGGGGAGCTGTTTTTT
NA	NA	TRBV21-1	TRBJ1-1	CASSKQGAKVEGTEAFF	TGTGCCAGCAGCAAACAGGGGGCAAAAGTTGAGGGCACTGAAGCTTTCTTT
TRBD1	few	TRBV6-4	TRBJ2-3	CASSIGQGGSTDTQYF	TGTGCCAGCAGTATCGGACAGGGGGGTAGCACAGATACGCAGTATTTT
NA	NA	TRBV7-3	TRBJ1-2	CASSLGGDYGYTF	TGTGCCAGCAGCCTAGGGGGTGACTATGGCTACACCTTC